The rows below give T cell receptor beta chains drawn from one sample of a study of blood T cells in healthy people across ages. From the 5' RACE reads, TCRdb called clonotypes with MiXCR, one entry per CDR3 protein. The table lists about 650,000 distinct CDR3 sequences, around 32% of them singletons. Source material: blood. The receptors shown here come from a woman aged 80 or over in good health. Each CDR3 is given with its conserved first and last residue. The D gene is left open where the match is weak. Clone sizes are given selectively: once, few, many, or a class where the clone is expanded.

CDR3: CASSYRTDSNYGYTF; DNA: TGTGCCAGCAGTTATAGGACAGACTCAAACTATGGCTACACCTTC; D: -; J: TRBJ1-2; V: TRBV7-2; size: -
CDR3: CASSSGWVGSTEAFF; DNA: TGTGCCAGCAGCTCAGGATGGGTTGGGAGCACTGAAGCTTTCTTT; D: -; J: TRBJ1-1; V: TRBV7-2; size: many
CDR3: CASSPQEETQYF; DNA: TGTGCCAGCTCACCACAGGAAGAGACCCAGTACTTC; D: -; J: TRBJ2-5; V: TRBV18; size: many
CDR3: CASSLGQGAWDEQYF; DNA: TGCGCCAGCAGCTTGGGACAGGGGGCATGGGACGAGCAGTACTTC; D: TRBD1; J: TRBJ2-7; V: TRBV5-1; size: many
CDR3: CATSAADKGWSGELFF; DNA: TGTGCCACCAGTGCCGCCGACAAGGGATGGTCCGGGGAGCTGTTTTTT; D: -; J: TRBJ2-2; V: TRBV24-1; size: -
CDR3: CATGDTGGPDTGELFF; DNA: TGTGCCACCGGTGACACAGGGGGCCCGGACACCGGGGAGCTGTTTTTT; D: TRBD1; J: TRBJ2-2; V: TRBV24-1; size: -
CDR3: CSASVSDEGELFF; DNA: TGCAGTGCTAGTGTGTCGGACGAGGGGGAGCTGTTTTTT; D: -; J: TRBJ2-2; V: TRBV20-1; size: many
CDR3: CASSPWGGNIQYF; DNA: TGTGCCAGCAGCCCCTGGGGGGGTAACATTCAGTACTTC; D: TRBD2; J: TRBJ2-4; V: TRBV5-6; size: -
CDR3: CSARSAGRGNQPQHF; DNA: TGCAGTGCTAGAAGTGCAGGAAGGGGCAATCAGCCCCAGCATTTT; D: -; J: TRBJ1-5; V: TRBV20-1; size: few
CDR3: CASSLEMGYNEQFF; DNA: TGCGCCAGCAGCTTGGAAATGGGTTACAATGAGCAGTTCTTC; D: -; J: TRBJ2-1; V: TRBV5-1; size: -
CDR3: CASSEAGGYGYTF; DNA: TGTGCCAGCAGTGAAGCGGGAGGATATGGCTACACCTTC; D: -; J: TRBJ1-2; V: TRBV6-1; size: many
CDR3: CASSLRGGRQDTQYF; DNA: TGTGCCAGCAGCTTGCGGGGGGGGAGGCAAGATACGCAGTATTTT; D: TRBD2; J: TRBJ2-3; V: TRBV3-1; size: many
CDR3: CASSLPSNEQFF; DNA: TGCGCCAGCAGCTTGCCTTCCAATGAGCAGTTCTTC; D: -; J: TRBJ2-1; V: TRBV5-1; size: few
CDR3: CASHSNQPQHF; DNA: TGTGCCAGCCATAGCAATCAGCCCCAGCATTTT; D: -; J: TRBJ1-5; V: TRBV28; size: -
CDR3: CASSRSEDRLANYGYTF; DNA: TGTGCCAGCAGCCGAAGCGAGGACAGACTTGCTAACTATGGCTACACCTTC; D: -; J: TRBJ1-2; V: TRBV7-8; size: many
CDR3: CASSIRMGQAISGANVLTF; DNA: TGTGCCAGTAGTATAAGAATGGGACAGGCCATCTCTGGGGCCAACGTCCTGACTTTC; D: TRBD1; J: TRBJ2-6; V: TRBV19; size: -
CDR3: CASSQEGQGTDTQYF; DNA: TGCGCCAGCAGCCAAGAAGGACAAGGCACAGATACGCAGTATTTT; D: -; J: TRBJ2-3; V: TRBV4-1; size: -
CDR3: CASSTRDTDTQYF; DNA: TGCGCCAGCAGTACGAGGGATACAGATACGCAGTATTTT; D: -; J: TRBJ2-3; V: TRBV5-1; size: many
CDR3: CAIGETGGNSPLHF; DNA: TGTGCCATCGGTGAGACAGGGGGAAATTCACCCCTCCACTTT; D: TRBD1; J: TRBJ1-6; V: TRBV10-3; size: -
CDR3: CASSATENSPLHF; DNA: TGTGCCAGCAGTGCTACGGAGAATTCACCCCTCCACTTT; D: -; J: TRBJ1-6; V: TRBV6-4; size: many
CDR3: CASSLVQQETQFF; DNA: TGTGCCAGCAGCTTAGTCCAGCAAGAGACCCAGTTCTTC; D: -; J: TRBJ2-1; V: TRBV7-2; size: -
CDR3: CASSVDARGPFGETQYF; DNA: TGTGCCAGCAGCGTAGATGCGCGGGGGCCTTTCGGGGAGACCCAGTACTTC; D: -; J: TRBJ2-5; V: TRBV9; size: many
CDR3: CASSSQGGASGANVLTF; DNA: TGCGCCAGCAGCTCACAGGGGGGGGCATCTGGGGCCAACGTCCTGACTTTC; D: -; J: TRBJ2-6; V: TRBV5-1; size: -
CDR3: CASSLAFALGGNTEAFF; DNA: TGTGCCAGCAGCTTAGCTTTCGCGTTGGGAGGGAACACTGAAGCTTTCTTT; D: -; J: TRBJ1-1; V: TRBV7-9; size: -